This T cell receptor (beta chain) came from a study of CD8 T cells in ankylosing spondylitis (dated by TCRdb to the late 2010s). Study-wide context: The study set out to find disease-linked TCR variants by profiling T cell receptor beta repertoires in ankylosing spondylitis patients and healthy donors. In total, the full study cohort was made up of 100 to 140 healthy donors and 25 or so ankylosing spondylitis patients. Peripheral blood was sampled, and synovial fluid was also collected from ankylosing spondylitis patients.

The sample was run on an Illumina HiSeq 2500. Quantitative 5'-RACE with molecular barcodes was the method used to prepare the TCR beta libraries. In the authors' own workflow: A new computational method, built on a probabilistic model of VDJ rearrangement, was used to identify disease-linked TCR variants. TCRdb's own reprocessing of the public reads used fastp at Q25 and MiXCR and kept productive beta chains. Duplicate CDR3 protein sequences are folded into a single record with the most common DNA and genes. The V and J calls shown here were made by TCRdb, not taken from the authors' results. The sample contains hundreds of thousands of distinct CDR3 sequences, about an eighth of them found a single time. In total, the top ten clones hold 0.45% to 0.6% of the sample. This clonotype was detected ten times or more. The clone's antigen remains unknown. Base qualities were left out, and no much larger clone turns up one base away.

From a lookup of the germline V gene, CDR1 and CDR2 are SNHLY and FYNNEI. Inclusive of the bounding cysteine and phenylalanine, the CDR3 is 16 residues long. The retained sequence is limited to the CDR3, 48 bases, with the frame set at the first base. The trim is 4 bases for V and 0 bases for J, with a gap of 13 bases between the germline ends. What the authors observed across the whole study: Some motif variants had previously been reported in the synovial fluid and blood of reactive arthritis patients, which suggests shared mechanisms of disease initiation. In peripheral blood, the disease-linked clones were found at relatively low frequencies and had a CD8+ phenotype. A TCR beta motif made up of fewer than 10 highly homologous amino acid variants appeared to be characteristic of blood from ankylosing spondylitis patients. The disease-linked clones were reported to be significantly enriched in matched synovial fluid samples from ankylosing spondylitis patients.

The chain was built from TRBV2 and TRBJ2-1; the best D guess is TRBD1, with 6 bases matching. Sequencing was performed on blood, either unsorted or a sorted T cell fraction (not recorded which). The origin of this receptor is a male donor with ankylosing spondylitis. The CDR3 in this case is CASSANRVGSYNEQFF. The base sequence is TGTGCCAGCAGTGCCAACAGGGTAGGCTCCTACAATGAGCAGTTCTTC.